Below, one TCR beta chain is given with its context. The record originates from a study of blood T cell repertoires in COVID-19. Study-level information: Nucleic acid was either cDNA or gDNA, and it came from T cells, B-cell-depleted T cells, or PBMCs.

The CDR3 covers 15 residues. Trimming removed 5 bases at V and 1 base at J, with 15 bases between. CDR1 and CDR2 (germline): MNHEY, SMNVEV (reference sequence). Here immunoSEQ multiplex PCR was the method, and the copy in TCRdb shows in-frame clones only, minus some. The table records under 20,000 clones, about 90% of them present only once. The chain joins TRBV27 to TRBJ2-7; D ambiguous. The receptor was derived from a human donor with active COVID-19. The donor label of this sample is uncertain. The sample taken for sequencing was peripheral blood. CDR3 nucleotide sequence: TGTGCCAGCAGTATTTCTTCCTTCGGTTCCTACGAGCAGTACTTC. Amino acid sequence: CASSISSFGSYEQYF.